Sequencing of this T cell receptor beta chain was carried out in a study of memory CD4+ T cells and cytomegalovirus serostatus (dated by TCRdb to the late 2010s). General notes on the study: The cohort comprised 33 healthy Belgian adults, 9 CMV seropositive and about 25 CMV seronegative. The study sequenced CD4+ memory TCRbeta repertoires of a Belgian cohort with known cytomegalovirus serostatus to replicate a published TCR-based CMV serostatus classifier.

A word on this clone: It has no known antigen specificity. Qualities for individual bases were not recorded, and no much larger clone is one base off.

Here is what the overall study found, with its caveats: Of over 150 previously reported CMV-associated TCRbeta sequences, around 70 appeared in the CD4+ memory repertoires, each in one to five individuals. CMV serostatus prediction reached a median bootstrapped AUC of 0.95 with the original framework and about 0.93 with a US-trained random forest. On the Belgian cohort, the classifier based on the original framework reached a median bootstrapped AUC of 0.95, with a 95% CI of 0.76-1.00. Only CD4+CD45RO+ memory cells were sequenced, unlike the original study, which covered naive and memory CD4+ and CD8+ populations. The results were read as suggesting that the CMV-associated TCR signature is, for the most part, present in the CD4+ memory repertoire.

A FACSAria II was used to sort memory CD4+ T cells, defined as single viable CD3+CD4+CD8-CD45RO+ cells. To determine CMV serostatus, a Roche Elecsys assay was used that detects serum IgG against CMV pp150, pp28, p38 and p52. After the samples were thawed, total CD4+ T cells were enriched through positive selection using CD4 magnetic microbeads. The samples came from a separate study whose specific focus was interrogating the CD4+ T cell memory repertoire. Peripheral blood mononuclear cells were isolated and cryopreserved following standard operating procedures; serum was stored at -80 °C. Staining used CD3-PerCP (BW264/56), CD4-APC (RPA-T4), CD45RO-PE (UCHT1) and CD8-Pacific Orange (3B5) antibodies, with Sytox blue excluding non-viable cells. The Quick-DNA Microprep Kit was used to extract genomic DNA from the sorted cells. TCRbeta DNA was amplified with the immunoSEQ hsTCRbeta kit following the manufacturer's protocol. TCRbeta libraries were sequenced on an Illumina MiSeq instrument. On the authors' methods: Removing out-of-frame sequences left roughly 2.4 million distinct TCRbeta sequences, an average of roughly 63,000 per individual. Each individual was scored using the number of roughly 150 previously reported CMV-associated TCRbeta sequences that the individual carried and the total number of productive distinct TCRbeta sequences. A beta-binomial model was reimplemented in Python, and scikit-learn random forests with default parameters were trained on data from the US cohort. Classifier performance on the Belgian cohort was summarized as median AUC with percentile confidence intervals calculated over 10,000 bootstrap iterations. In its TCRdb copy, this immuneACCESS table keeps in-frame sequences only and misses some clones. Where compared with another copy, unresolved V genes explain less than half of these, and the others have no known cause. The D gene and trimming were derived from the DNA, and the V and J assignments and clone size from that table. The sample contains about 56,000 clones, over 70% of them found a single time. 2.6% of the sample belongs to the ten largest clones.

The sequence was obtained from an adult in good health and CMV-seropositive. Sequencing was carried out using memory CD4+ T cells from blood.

The DNA sequence is as follows: TGTGCCAGCAGTGTCCGAGTCTCCTACGAGCAGTACTTC. Its protein product is CASSVRVSYEQYF. The chain uses TRBV27 and TRBJ2-7; the D gene cannot be named for sure. Its CDR3 holds 13 amino acids, cysteine through phenylalanine. CDR3 DNA is the only sequence kept; it has 39 bases, read in frame from the first base. The germline V gene (reference sequence) supplies CDR1 MNHEY and CDR2 SMNVEV. V gives up 5 bases and J gives up 0 bases, and the segment between their germline ends measures 8 bases.